Presented here are 9 T cell receptor beta chains from one specimen sequenced in a study of cytomegalovirus exposure and HLA in healthy donors. Primers: 60 Vbeta forward and 13 Jbeta reverse. The repertoire was sequenced with immunoSEQ multiplex PCR; TCRdb's copy has only in-frame clones and lacks some. The table records about 120,000 clones, more than 60% of them present only once. Sequences were obtained from PBMCs. Every receptor here comes from a woman between 40 and 50 years old in good health and CMV-seronegative.

V is TRBV7-8 and J is TRBJ2-3; D call uncertain. The CDR3 is 13 amino acids. V was shortened by 4 bases and J by 8 bases, with 13 bases between the two germline ends. CDR1 is SGHVS and CDR2 is FQNEAQ in the germline V gene. DNA of the CDR3: TGTGCCAGCAGCTATGGGCCCTCCGGTACGCAGTATTTT. It yields the protein CASSYGPSGTQYF.

The V call is TRBV30, the J call TRBJ2-3, with 7 bases lining up with TRBD2. This CDR3 has 20 residues. Germline V gene sequence: CDR1 GTSNPN, CDR2 SVGIG (reference sequence). Trimming at V came to 4 bases and at J to 2 bases, leaving 24 bases not matched to a gene. CDR3 DNA: TGTGCCTGGATGGGGGGGGAGGTAGCGGGCACAACGACCATCACAGATACGCAGTATTTT. Its protein product is CAWMGGEVAGTTTITDTQYF.

A remark on this clone: The identical CDR3 is also encoded by other nucleotide sequences in the sample. The J gene is TRBJ1-3, the V gene TRBV19; D unresolved. The CDR3 length is 12 residues. V lost 4 bases, J lost 4 bases, and 5 bases lay in between. Per germline, CDR1 LNHDA and CDR2 SQIVND (reference sequence). The CDR3 nucleotides read TGTGCCAGTAGTACGAGGGGAAACACCATATATTTT. Its protein is CASSTRGNTIYF.

The CDR3 is CASRPIARGNQPQHF. As DNA, the CDR3 is TGTGCCAGTAGACCCATCGCCAGGGGCAATCAGCCCCAGCATTTT. The gene calls are TRBV19 and TRBJ1-5, with D perhaps TRBD1 (5 bases). There are 15 residues in the CDR3. Germline V CDR1 and CDR2: LNHDA, SQIVND (reference sequence). The germline V and J ends were trimmed by 6 bases and 2 bases, with 14 bases remaining between them.

J is TRBJ2-7 and V is TRBV5-1; 8 nucleotides agree with TRBD1. V lost 6 bases, J lost 4 bases, and 6 bases stayed unmatched. The germline CDR1 and CDR2 sequences are SGHRS and YFSETQ. The CDR3 has 13 amino acids. CDR3 sequence (DNA): TGCGCCAGCAAGGGGACAGGAAGATACGAGCAGTACTTC. This codes for CASKGTGRYEQYF.

This sequence joins TRBV6-4 and TRBJ2-1; no clear D gene. V was pared by 0 bases and J by 8 bases, with 8 bases between. This CDR3 has 13 residues. The germline V gene has CDR1 MRHNA and CDR2 SNTAGT. The CDR3 DNA reads as TGTGCCAGCAGTGACTCCGAGAACGATGAGCAGTTCTTC. It yields the protein CASSDSENDEQFF.

The chain is built from TRBV29-1 and TRBJ2-3; D might be TRBD1 (5 bases). This CDR3 is 14 amino acids long. Per the germline V gene, CDR1 is SQVTM and CDR2 is ANQGSEA. Trimming took 4 bases from V and 2 from J, leaving 13 bases between them. The CDR3 is CSVGGDSITDTQYF. The CDR3 DNA reads as TGCAGCGTTGGCGGTGACAGTATCACAGATACGCAGTATTTT.

The chain carries TRBV9 and TRBJ2-3; possible D gene TRBD2, 5 bases. This CDR3 has 15 residues. Germline CDR1 is SGDLS and CDR2 is YYNGEE. Deletions cut 5 bases from V and 0 bases from J, with 13 bases between. The CDR3 loop reads CASSEGGSSTDTQYF. The CDR3 DNA reads TGTGCCAGCAGTGAAGGAGGTTCTAGCACAGATACGCAGTATTTT.

The sample holds one count of this clone. The chain couples TRBV2 to TRBJ1-4; D remains ambiguous. V was shortened by 3 bases and J by 11 bases, with 10 bases between the two germline ends. The CDR3 runs to 12 residues. Per the germline V gene, CDR1 is SNHLY and CDR2 is FYNNEI. CDR3 amino acids: CASSEGSEKLFF. The CDR3 DNA reads TGTGCCAGCAGTGAGGGTTCGGAGAAACTGTTTTTT.